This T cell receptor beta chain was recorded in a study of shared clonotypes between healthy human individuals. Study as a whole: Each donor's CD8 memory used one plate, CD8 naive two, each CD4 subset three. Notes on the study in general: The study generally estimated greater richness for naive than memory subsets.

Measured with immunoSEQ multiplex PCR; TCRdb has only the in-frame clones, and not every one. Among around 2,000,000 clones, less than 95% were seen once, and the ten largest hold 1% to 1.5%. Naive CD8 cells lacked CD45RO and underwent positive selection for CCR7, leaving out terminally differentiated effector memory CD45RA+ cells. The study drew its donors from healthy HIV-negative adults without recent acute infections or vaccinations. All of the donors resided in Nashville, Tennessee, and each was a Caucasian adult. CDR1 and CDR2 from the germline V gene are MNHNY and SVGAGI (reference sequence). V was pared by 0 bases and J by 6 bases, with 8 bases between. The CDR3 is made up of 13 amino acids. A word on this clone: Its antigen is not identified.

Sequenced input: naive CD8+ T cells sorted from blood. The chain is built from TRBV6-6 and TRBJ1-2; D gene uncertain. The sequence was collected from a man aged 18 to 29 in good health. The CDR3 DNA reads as TGTGCCAGCAGTTACTCCATCGCCAATGGCTACACCTTC. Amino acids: CASSYSIANGYTF.